A selection of T cell receptor beta chains follows, all from one sample in a study of CD8 T cells in ankylosing spondylitis. TCRdb reprocessed the 5' RACE reads via MiXCR and lists one record per CDR3 protein. The sample holds 150,000 to 200,000 distinct CDR3 sequences, approximately 12% seen once. Sequencing was done on a sample of blood, either unsorted or a sorted T cell fraction (not recorded which). Receptors were obtained from a female donor with ankylosing spondylitis or in good health (not recorded which). Each CDR3 is given with its conserved first and last residue. D genes are given only for firm matches. Only part of the rows carry a size: once, few, many, or a class if the clone is expanded.

v_call: TRBV7-9
clone_size: many
d_call: -
j_call: TRBJ1-5
cdr3_length: 10
cdr3_nt: TGTGCCAGCAGCTGGCAGCCCCAGCATTTT
cdr3_aa: CASSWQPQHF

v_call: TRBV5-6
clone_size: many
d_call: -
j_call: TRBJ2-1
cdr3_length: 14
cdr3_nt: TGTGCCAGCAGCTTTCCAGCTCAGCACAATGAGCAGTTCTTC
cdr3_aa: CASSFPAQHNEQFF

v_call: TRBV7-8
clone_size: many
d_call: -
j_call: TRBJ2-7
cdr3_length: 15
cdr3_nt: TGTGCCAGCAGCTTAGATGGCACTAGCTCCTACGAGCAGTACTTC
cdr3_aa: CASSLDGTSSYEQYF

v_call: TRBV4-2
clone_size: once
d_call: TRBD2
j_call: TRBJ2-7
cdr3_length: 15
cdr3_nt: TGTGCCAGCAGCCTCAGGACTAGCGGGGCCTACGAGCAGTACTTC
cdr3_aa: CASSLRTSGAYEQYF

v_call: TRBV4-2
clone_size: -
d_call: TRBD2
j_call: TRBJ2-6
cdr3_length: 20
cdr3_nt: TGTGCCAGCAGCCAAGACCGTCGGATAGCGGGAGCATATGGGGCCAACGTCCTGACTTTC
cdr3_aa: CASSQDRRIAGAYGANVLTF

v_call: TRBV11-2
clone_size: few
d_call: TRBD1
j_call: TRBJ1-2
cdr3_length: 17
cdr3_nt: TGTGCCAGCAGCTTAGATAATGTTCGGACAGGGCGCTATGGCTACACCTTC
cdr3_aa: CASSLDNVRTGRYGYTF

v_call: TRBV20-1
clone_size: -
d_call: TRBD2
j_call: TRBJ2-1
cdr3_length: 13
cdr3_nt: TGCGAGATATCTAGCGGGAGAGGCAATGAGCAGTTCTTC
cdr3_aa: CEISSGRGNEQFF

v_call: TRBV12-3/TRBV12-4
clone_size: many
d_call: TRBD1
j_call: TRBJ1-2
cdr3_length: 12
cdr3_nt: TGTGCCAGCAGGCGGACAGGGGACGGCTACACCTTC
cdr3_aa: CASRRTGDGYTF

v_call: TRBV14
clone_size: many
d_call: -
j_call: TRBJ2-6
cdr3_length: 14
cdr3_nt: TGTGCCAGCAGCCAAGTAGCTGGGGCCAACGTCCTGACTTTC
cdr3_aa: CASSQVAGANVLTF

v_call: TRBV27
clone_size: many
d_call: -
j_call: TRBJ2-7
cdr3_length: 13
cdr3_nt: TGTGCCAGCAGCGAGGGGGGCCCCTACGAGCAGTACTTC
cdr3_aa: CASSEGGPYEQYF

v_call: TRBV7-2
clone_size: -
d_call: TRBD2
j_call: TRBJ2-3
cdr3_length: 16
cdr3_nt: TGTGCCAGCAGCCCGGGTGGCGGGAGGGCCAAGGATACGCAGTATTTT
cdr3_aa: CASSPGGGRAKDTQYF

v_call: TRBV24-1
clone_size: few
d_call: -
j_call: TRBJ2-2
cdr3_length: 17
cdr3_nt: TGTGCCACCAGTGATCCCGACGAGGAGTTTCGAGTCGGGGAGCTGTTTTTT
cdr3_aa: CATSDPDEEFRVGELFF

v_call: TRBV6-2/TRBV6-3
clone_size: -
d_call: -
j_call: TRBJ2-7
cdr3_length: 15
cdr3_nt: TGTGCCAGCAGTCGGGGACTCCCGACTACCTACGAGCAGTACTTC
cdr3_aa: CASSRGLPTTYEQYF

v_call: TRBV20-1
clone_size: many
d_call: -
j_call: TRBJ2-1
cdr3_length: 11
cdr3_nt: TGCAGTGCTACAAGGACCAATGAGCAGTTCTTC
cdr3_aa: CSATRTNEQFF

v_call: TRBV12-3/TRBV12-4
clone_size: many
d_call: TRBD2
j_call: TRBJ2-3
cdr3_length: 15
cdr3_nt: TGTGCCAGCAGACGTCCGGGACTACCAACTGATACGCAGTATTTT
cdr3_aa: CASRRPGLPTDTQYF

v_call: TRBV28
clone_size: many
d_call: -
j_call: TRBJ1-5
cdr3_length: 12
cdr3_nt: TGTGCCAGCAGTGCCCACTATCAGCCCCAGCATTTT
cdr3_aa: CASSAHYQPQHF

v_call: TRBV20-1
clone_size: many
d_call: TRBD2
j_call: TRBJ2-5
cdr3_length: 10
cdr3_nt: TGCAGTGCTAGCAGCGGGGCCCAGTACTTC
cdr3_aa: CSASSGAQYF

v_call: TRBV4-1
clone_size: -
d_call: TRBD1
j_call: TRBJ2-7
cdr3_length: 14
cdr3_nt: TGCGCCAGCAGCCAACCTGGACAGGGCGGCGAGCAGTACTTC
cdr3_aa: CASSQPGQGGEQYF

v_call: TRBV7-2
clone_size: few
d_call: -
j_call: TRBJ1-6
cdr3_length: 14
cdr3_nt: TGTGCCAGCAGCTCCGATAGGGGCAGGACACCCCTCCACTTT
cdr3_aa: CASSSDRGRTPLHF

v_call: TRBV29-1
clone_size: many
d_call: TRBD2
j_call: TRBJ2-1
cdr3_length: 16
cdr3_nt: TGCAGCGTTTCCGGGACTAGCGGGAGGGCAGTGAATGAGCAGTTCTTC
cdr3_aa: CSVSGTSGRAVNEQFF

v_call: TRBV20-1
clone_size: many
d_call: TRBD2
j_call: TRBJ2-1
cdr3_length: 14
cdr3_nt: TGCAGTGCTAGCTCTCTAGCGGGCAACAATGAGCAGTTCTTC
cdr3_aa: CSASSLAGNNEQFF

v_call: TRBV28
clone_size: many
d_call: -
j_call: TRBJ2-4
cdr3_length: 15
cdr3_nt: TGTGCCAGCAGTTTATTGACGCCTGCTAAAAACATTCAGTACTTC
cdr3_aa: CASSLLTPAKNIQYF

v_call: TRBV28
clone_size: many
d_call: -
j_call: TRBJ1-1
cdr3_length: 14
cdr3_nt: TGTGCCAGCAGTTCTCGGTGGGGAGGCGCTGAAGCTTTCTTT
cdr3_aa: CASSSRWGGAEAFF

v_call: TRBV25-1
clone_size: -
d_call: -
j_call: TRBJ1-1
cdr3_length: 13
cdr3_nt: TGTGCCAGCAAGGTCGGAACCAGGCTCGAAGCTTCCTTT
cdr3_aa: CASKVGTRLEASF

v_call: TRBV3-1
clone_size: many
d_call: -
j_call: TRBJ2-7
cdr3_length: 14
cdr3_nt: TGTGCCAGCAGCCCCCGACAAGGATGGGCCGAGCAGTACTTC
cdr3_aa: CASSPRQGWAEQYF

v_call: TRBV7-8
clone_size: many
d_call: TRBD2
j_call: TRBJ2-1
cdr3_length: 16
cdr3_nt: TGTGCCAGCAGCTTAGCCGGGACTAGCGGATACAATGAGCAGTTCTTC
cdr3_aa: CASSLAGTSGYNEQFF

v_call: TRBV7-8
clone_size: many
d_call: -
j_call: TRBJ1-3
cdr3_length: 16
cdr3_nt: TGTGCCAGCAGCTTTACGACAGCGAGCTCTGGAAACACCATATATTTT
cdr3_aa: CASSFTTASSGNTIYF

v_call: TRBV4-2
clone_size: many
d_call: -
j_call: TRBJ1-3
cdr3_length: 21
cdr3_nt: TGTGCCAGCAGCCAAGAACAGACCGCCCGGGGACGGATAAACTCTGGAAACACCATATATTTT
cdr3_aa: CASSQEQTARGRINSGNTIYF

v_call: TRBV20-1
clone_size: few
d_call: -
j_call: TRBJ2-5
cdr3_length: 14
cdr3_nt: TGCAGTGCTAGAGTAGGCGGCCAGGGAGAGACCCAGTACTTC
cdr3_aa: CSARVGGQGETQYF

v_call: TRBV24-1
clone_size: -
d_call: TRBD1
j_call: TRBJ1-5
cdr3_length: 14
cdr3_nt: TGTGCCACCAGTGACTCAGGGGGAGATCAGCCCCAGCATTTT
cdr3_aa: CATSDSGGDQPQHF

v_call: TRBV7-2
clone_size: few
d_call: TRBD1
j_call: TRBJ2-1
cdr3_length: 16
cdr3_nt: TGTGCCAGCAGCTCCGTAGCGACAGGGGTGAACAATGAGCAGTTCTTC
cdr3_aa: CASSSVATGVNNEQFF

v_call: TRBV5-1
clone_size: -
d_call: TRBD2
j_call: TRBJ2-1
cdr3_length: 15
cdr3_nt: TGCGCCAGCAGTCCTCTAGCGGGAGCGTTCAATGAGCAGTTCTTC
cdr3_aa: CASSPLAGAFNEQFF

v_call: TRBV6-4
clone_size: few
d_call: -
j_call: TRBJ2-1
cdr3_length: 13
cdr3_nt: TGTGCCAGCAGTGTAGTACTAGCCGGTGAGCAGTTCTTC
cdr3_aa: CASSVVLAGEQFF

v_call: TRBV7-2
clone_size: many
d_call: TRBD1
j_call: TRBJ2-7
cdr3_length: 15
cdr3_nt: TGTGCCAGCAGCCCACGACAGGGTCGGGTAAACGAGCAGTACTTC
cdr3_aa: CASSPRQGRVNEQYF

v_call: TRBV6-4
clone_size: few
d_call: -
j_call: TRBJ2-5
cdr3_length: 14
cdr3_nt: TGTGCCAGCAGTGACCCCTCTGGAGGCGGGACCCAGTACTTC
cdr3_aa: CASSDPSGGGTQYF

v_call: TRBV7-8
clone_size: -
d_call: TRBD2
j_call: TRBJ2-1
cdr3_length: 17
cdr3_nt: TGTGCCAGCAGCTACCCTCAAGCGGGAGGGCCGACCAATGAGCAGTTCTTC
cdr3_aa: CASSYPQAGGPTNEQFF

v_call: TRBV20-1
clone_size: many
d_call: TRBD2
j_call: TRBJ2-7
cdr3_length: 15
cdr3_nt: TGCAGTGCTAGTGGACTAGCGCCGAGCTCCTACGAGCAGTACTTC
cdr3_aa: CSASGLAPSSYEQYF

v_call: TRBV12-3/TRBV12-4
clone_size: many
d_call: -
j_call: TRBJ1-5
cdr3_length: 14
cdr3_nt: TGTGCCAGCAGTGGCAGGGGAGGCTACACTCCCCAGCATTTT
cdr3_aa: CASSGRGGYTPQHF

v_call: TRBV11-2
clone_size: many
d_call: TRBD2
j_call: TRBJ2-3
cdr3_length: 17
cdr3_nt: TGTGCCAGCACCACCTTGTCAAGCGGGAGGGCGGCAGATACGCAGTATTTT
cdr3_aa: CASTTLSSGRAADTQYF

v_call: TRBV10-3
clone_size: -
d_call: -
j_call: TRBJ2-3
cdr3_length: 16
cdr3_nt: TGTGCCATCAGCTCCGGTCGCACCGACGGCACAGATACGCAGTATTTT
cdr3_aa: CAISSGRTDGTDTQYF

v_call: TRBV24-1
clone_size: -
d_call: -
j_call: TRBJ2-1
cdr3_length: 13
cdr3_nt: TGTGCCACCAGTGATACTAGGGTGGCTGAGCAGTTCTTC
cdr3_aa: CATSDTRVAEQFF

v_call: TRBV20-1
clone_size: many
d_call: -
j_call: TRBJ1-1
cdr3_length: 13
cdr3_nt: TGCAGTGCACGACAGAGACTGAACACTGAAGCTTTCTTT
cdr3_aa: CSARQRLNTEAFF

v_call: TRBV29-1
clone_size: many
d_call: -
j_call: TRBJ1-3
cdr3_length: 12
cdr3_nt: TGCAGCGTGTCGATGAGGGGAAACACCATATATTTT
cdr3_aa: CSVSMRGNTIYF

v_call: TRBV20-1
clone_size: few
d_call: -
j_call: TRBJ1-4
cdr3_length: 13
cdr3_nt: TGCAGTGCTAGATCAGGATCGGTGGAAAAACTGTTTTTT
cdr3_aa: CSARSGSVEKLFF

v_call: TRBV29-1
clone_size: few
d_call: TRBD1
j_call: TRBJ1-5
cdr3_length: 17
cdr3_nt: TGCAGCGTTGGGGAGGGACAGGTCCACGATAGCAATCAGCCCCAGCATTTT
cdr3_aa: CSVGEGQVHDSNQPQHF

v_call: TRBV29-1
clone_size: many
d_call: TRBD2
j_call: TRBJ2-1
cdr3_length: 12
cdr3_nt: TGCAGCGCGCGGGAGAATGACAATGAGCAGTTCTTC
cdr3_aa: CSARENDNEQFF

v_call: TRBV5-1
clone_size: many
d_call: -
j_call: TRBJ2-1
cdr3_length: 16
cdr3_nt: TGCGCCAGCAGCTTGGACGGGACAAGCTCCTACAATGAGCAGTTCTTC
cdr3_aa: CASSLDGTSSYNEQFF

v_call: TRBV24-1
clone_size: many
d_call: TRBD2
j_call: TRBJ2-1
cdr3_length: 16
cdr3_nt: TGTGCCACCAGTGAAGTAGCGGGAGGCTCCTACAATGAGCAGTTCTTC
cdr3_aa: CATSEVAGGSYNEQFF